One and the same sample provided the 28 T cell receptor beta chains below, sequenced in a study of T cell responses to AZD1222 COVID-19 vaccine. Data came from immunoSEQ multiplex PCR; TCRdb stores just in-frame clones and leaves some out. Found here are fewer than 110,000 clones, 90% of them singletons; the top ten hold roughly 5%. The sample here was peripheral blood, taken on day 0 of AZD1222 vaccination. Receptors originate from an adult in good health.

This clone was recorded once. This chain connects TRBV18 to TRBJ1-2; D is ambiguous. The germline V gene encodes CDR1 KGHSH and CDR2 LQKENI. The CDR3 spans 13 residues. Trimming pared 4 bases from V and 2 bases from J, leaving 8 bases between. CDR3 residues: CASSQLPNYGYTF. The DNA for the CDR3 is TGTGCCAGCTCACAACTCCCGAACTATGGCTACACCTTC. Together with reference TRBV18 and TRBJ1-2, the CDR3 gives the full variable domain: NAGVMQNPRHLVRRRGQEARLRCSPMKGHSHVYWYRQLPEEGLKFMVYLQKENIIDESGMPKERFSAEFPKEGPSILRIQQVVRGDSAAYFCASSQLPNYGYTFGSGTRLTVV.

CDR3 in amino acids: CAWSAGDNSPLHF. CDR3 in DNA: TGTGCCTGGAGTGCAGGGGATAATTCACCCCTCCACTTT. The gene calls are TRBV30 and TRBJ1-6; a weak D match, TRBD1 (6 bases). V dropped 1 base and J dropped 5 bases, with 6 bases sitting between them. Germline V gene sequence: CDR1 GTSNPN, CDR2 SVGIG (reference sequence). CDR3 length equals 13 residues.

V gene TRBV6-5 combines with J gene TRBJ1-6; D call uncertain. Germline CDR1 reads MNHEY; CDR2 reads SVGAGI. The CDR3 runs 13 residues. V lost 9 bases and J 4 bases, leaving 10 bases between the germline ends. CDR3 sequence (DNA): TGTGCCAGTGGACCGCTGTATAATTCACCCCTCCACTTT. The encoded protein is CASGPLYNSPLHF.

This sequence joins TRBV12-3 or TRBV12-4 and TRBJ2-5; tentatively, D is TRBD1 (5 bases). The CDR3 spans 13 residues. V lost 2 bases and J lost 4, with 8 bases in between. The CDR3 nucleotides are TGTGCCAGCAGTTTACAGGGCCGAGAGACCCAGTACTTC. Translated, it gives CASSLQGRETQYF.

V and J are TRBV24-1 and TRBJ2-1; 8 bases map to TRBD1. The V gene end was trimmed by 1 base and the J gene end by 8 bases; junction bases not matched to a gene: 9. Looked up from germline, CDR1 is KGHDR and CDR2 is SFDVKD. This CDR3 comprises 16 residues. The CDR3 coding sequence is TGTGCCACCAGTGATTTACCCGGGACAGGTCTCGATGAGCAGTTCTTC. It is translated as CATSDLPGTGLDEQFF.

The chain uses TRBV5-6 and TRBJ2-7; D remains unclear. V dropped 0 bases and J dropped 1 base, with 8 bases sitting between them. CDR1 and CDR2 (germline): SGHDT, YYEEEE. The CDR3 is 14 residues long. The CDR3, as DNA: TGTGCCAGCAGCTTGGGGGTCATATCCTACGAGCAGTACTTC. This codes for CASSLGVISYEQYF.

V is TRBV16 and J is TRBJ2-7; D remains ambiguous. The V and J ends lost 0 bases and 4 bases respectively, with 7 bases between them. This CDR3 contains 13 residues. Germline values: CDR1 KGHSY, CDR2 FQNENV. CDR3 residues: CASSQSGAYEQYF. The DNA of the CDR3 is TGTGCCAGCAGCCAATCTGGCGCGTACGAGCAGTACTTC.

The chain is built from TRBV2 and TRBJ1-1, with D hard to call. Germline lookup yields CDR1 SNHLY and CDR2 FYNNEI. V shed 3 bases and J shed 6 bases, with 8 bases lying between them. CDR3 length: 12 amino acids. As DNA, the CDR3 is TGTGCCAGCAGTGACCGGGCCCCTGAAGCTTTCTTT. As protein: CASSDRAPEAFF.

This chain links TRBV12-5 with TRBJ2-7; D uncertain. The germline V and J ends were trimmed by 2 bases and 5 bases, with 10 bases remaining between them. The CDR3 loop spans 13 amino acids. Germline assignment: CDR1 LGHNT and CDR2 FRNRAP. CDR3 region: CASGLSPKNEQYF. DNA for the CDR3: TGTGCTAGTGGTTTGTCCCCCAAGAACGAGCAGTACTTC.

V usage is TRBV7-8 and J usage is TRBJ1-1; perhaps TRBD1 as D (6 bases). There are 16 residues in the CDR3. Germline values: CDR1 SGHVS, CDR2 FQNEAQ. Between the trimmed V and J ends, which lost 1 base and 5 bases, there was a span of 17 bases. The chain's CDR3 is CASSLVLGAGGTEAFF. DNA for the CDR3: TGTGCCAGCAGCTTAGTTCTGGGGGCCGGGGGGACTGAAGCTTTCTTT.

The CDR3 reads CASSRQGGQPQHF. CDR3 DNA sequence: TGTGCCAGCAGCCGACAGGGGGGACAGCCCCAGCATTTT. The chain recombines TRBV2 with TRBJ1-5, with 9 bases fitting TRBD1. The germline CDR1 and CDR2 sequences are SNHLY and FYNNEI. The CDR3 has 13 amino acids. With 6 bases clipped from V and 7 bases from J, the junction kept 4 bases outside the gene matches. Full variable domain (outside the CDR3, taken from reference TRBV2 and TRBJ1-5): EPEVTQTPSHQVTQMGQEVILRCVPISNHLYFYWYRQILGQKVEFLVSFYNNEISEKSEIFDDQFSVERPDGSNFTLKIRSTKLEDSAMYFCASSRQGGQPQHFGDGTRLSIL.

The rearrangement links TRBV6-1 to TRBJ2-1, with 9 positions matching TRBD2. Trimming at V came to 2 bases and at J to 8 bases, leaving 10 bases not matched to a gene. The CDR3 sequence is 16 residues long. Germline V gene lookup returns CDR1 MNHNS and CDR2 SASEGT. In DNA, the CDR3 is TGTGCCAGCAGTGAACAACCGGGACTAGCTGTCTATGAGCAGTTCTTC. The encoded protein is CASSEQPGLAVYEQFF.

This clone was counted a single time. The junction and the germline gene differ at one end; a read error may be behind it. The chain recombines TRBV2 with TRBJ2-7; D may match TRBD1 or TRBD2 (5 bases each). This CDR3 comprises 17 residues. Germline V gene sequence: CDR1 SNHLY, CDR2 FYNNEI. DNA of the CDR3: TGTGCCAGCAGGGAAGGGACGAGAAATCCCTGGGGCTGCGAGCAGTACTTC. Translated: CASREGTRNPWGCEQYF.

To note about this clone: At the DNA level, this CDR3 is encoded by other sequences in the same sample as well. The chain is built from TRBV14 and TRBJ1-2; possible D gene TRBD1, 6 bases. Germline CDR1 and CDR2: SGHDN and FVKESK. The V end was cut by 3 bases, the J end by 2 bases, with 7 bases between. The CDR3 runs to 13 residues. The CDR3 is CASSHRGNYGYTF. The DNA of the CDR3 is TGTGCCAGCAGCCACAGGGGAAACTATGGCTACACCTTC.

The rearrangement uses TRBV24-1 and TRBJ2-7, with 7 positions matching TRBD1. The V gene's germline CDR1 is KGHDR and CDR2 SFDVKD. Trimming cost V 3 bases and J 7 bases; bases outside gene matches: 5. CDR3 length equals 13 residues. CDR3 nucleotide sequence: TGTGCCACCAGTGATCCGACAGGGTTGGAGCAGTACTTC. Translated, it gives CATSDPTGLEQYF.

In this sample, this clone turned up once. CDR3 nucleotides: TGCAGTTCGTCCCTGAACACTGAAGCTTTCTTT. It yields the protein CSSSLNTEAFF. The J gene is TRBJ1-1, the V gene TRBV20-1; D is unclear. Germline assignment: CDR1 DFQATT and CDR2 SNEGSKA (reference sequence). V was clipped by 8 bases and J by 0 bases, with 7 bases between them. There are 11 residues in the CDR3.

V usage is TRBV7-3 and J usage is TRBJ2-1, with 8 bases identical to TRBD2. Germline V gives CDR1 SGHTA, CDR2 FQGTGA. V lost 2 bases and J lost 6; bases outside the gene matches: 12. The length of the CDR3 is 17 residues. CDR3 nucleotide sequence: TGTGCCAGCAGCTTATCTGCTACGCGGGGGGCCGGCAATGAGCAGTTCTTC. This gives the protein CASSLSATRGAGNEQFF.

V is TRBV3-1 (or the pseudogene TRBV3-2) and J is TRBJ1-1, with D perhaps TRBD1 (6 bases). CDR1 is LGHDT and CDR2 is YNNKEL in the germline V gene (reference sequence). Trimming cost V 4 bases and J 7 bases, with 13 bases left between them. The CDR3 length is 13 residues. The CDR3, as DNA: TGTGCCAGCAGCCGAGACAGGTATGGTGAAGCTTTCTTT. Translated: CASSRDRYGEAFF.

The sample holds one count of this clone. The V call is TRBV18, the J call TRBJ1-4, with D uncertain. The CDR3 is made up of 13 amino acids. CDR1 is KGHSH and CDR2 is LQKENI in the germline V gene. Trimming removed 11 bases at V and 0 bases at J, with 10 bases between. CDR3 nucleotide sequence: TGTGCCGCCCGTGGGGCAACTAATGAAAAACTGTTTTTT. Translated, it gives CAARGATNEKLFF.

In the case of this clone: This sample also contains other DNA sequences that code for the same CDR3. The chain has TRBV20-1 and TRBJ1-1; possibly TRBD1 for D (5 bases). Germline V CDR1 and CDR2: DFQATT, SNEGSKA (reference sequence). V lost 4 bases and J 5 bases, leaving 8 bases between the germline ends. The CDR3 consists of 11 residues. The CDR3 spells CSATPGTEAFF. CDR3 coding DNA: TGCAGTGCTACCCCAGGGACTGAAGCTTTCTTT.

The chain employs TRBV4-2 and TRBJ1-1, with D maybe TRBD1 (5 bases). CDR1 LGHNA and CDR2 YNFKEQ come from the germline V gene. V lost 0 bases to trimming and J lost 0 bases, with 17 bases between them. This CDR3 contains 18 residues. DNA of the CDR3: TGTGCCAGCAGCCAAGATTCTGGGGCAGCCCGCATGAACACTGAAGCTTTCTTT. It encodes CASSQDSGAARMNTEAFF.

This clone was detected only once. V and J are TRBV6-2 or TRBV6-3 and TRBJ1-4, with D possibly TRBD1 on 5 matching bases. Trimming shortened V by 2 bases and J by 0 bases, and 10 bases separated the two germline ends. The CDR3 is 16 amino acids. Germline CDR1 is MNHEY and CDR2 is SVGEGT. The CDR3 loop reads CASSYAPGATNEKLFF. In DNA form, the CDR3 reads TGTGCCAGCAGTTACGCCCCGGGGGCAACTAATGAAAAACTGTTTTTT.

CDR3 in amino acids: CATSRAGGYNEQFF. The DNA for the CDR3 is TGTGCCACCAGTAGGGCGGGGGGGTACAATGAGCAGTTCTTC. The chain couples TRBV24-1 to TRBJ2-1; the match to TRBD2 covers 9 bases. CDR3 length: 14 residues. Trimming removed 6 bases from V and 4 bases from J; junction bases left unmatched: 3. Germline V lookup: CDR1 KGHDR, CDR2 SFDVKD.

This clone showed up just a few times. The chain employs TRBV7-2 and TRBJ2-7; D unresolved. CDR1 is SGHTA and CDR2 is FQGNSA in the germline V gene. CDR3 length equals 13 residues. V dropped 5 bases and J dropped 0 bases, with 8 bases sitting between them. CDR3 sequence reads: CASSAPSSYEQYF. CDR3 DNA sequence: TGTGCCAGCAGCGCCCCTAGCTCCTACGAGCAGTACTTC.

The chain is built from TRBV21-1 and TRBJ1-5; TRBD1 is the table's D call, not checked against the DNA. TRBV21-1 is a documented pseudogene. This CDR3 has 20 residues. The DNA of the CDR3 is TGTGCCAGCAGCTTTAACCGGGGCCCAGGGGCGGTTTTCCACTATCAGCCCCAGCATTTT. This translates into CASSFNRGPGAVFHYQPQHF.

This chain links TRBV7-4 with TRBJ1-5; D is unresolved. The germline gives CDR1 SGHVT, CDR2 SQSDAQ. The CDR3 length is 18 residues. V dropped 5 bases and J dropped 1 base, with 21 bases sitting between them. The CDR3 is CASSALIGRGLSNQPQHF. CDR3 DNA: TGTGCCAGCAGCGCTCTCATAGGGCGGGGTTTGAGCAATCAGCCCCAGCATTTT.

CDR3 protein: CASSPRQGAHEQYF. The CDR3 DNA follows: TGTGCCAGCTCACCGAGACAGGGGGCCCACGAGCAGTACTTC. This chain links TRBV18 with TRBJ2-7; 10 nucleotides line up with TRBD1. V shed 3 bases and J 5 bases; nucleotides not matched to a gene: 4. CDR3 length equals 14 residues. Germline V lookup: CDR1 KGHSH, CDR2 LQKENI. Drawing the rest from reference TRBV18 and TRBJ2-7, the complete variable domain is NAGVMQNPRHLVRRRGQEARLRCSPMKGHSHVYWYRQLPEEGLKFMVYLQKENIIDESGMPKERFSAEFPKEGPSILRIQQVVRGDSAAYFCASSPRQGAHEQYFGPGTRLTVT.

The rearrangement links TRBV6-6 to TRBJ1-2; weak D call: TRBD1 (6 bases). Trimming took 11 bases from V and 6 from J, leaving 19 bases between them. CDR1 and CDR2 from the germline V gene are MNHNY and SVGAGI (reference sequence). The CDR3 consists of 13 residues. In DNA form, the CDR3 reads TGTGCCGGCTGGGACAATAGGCCCGATGGCTACACCTTC. Residues: CAGWDNRPDGYTF.